This record looks at one T cell receptor (beta chain) sequence and its context. The antigen remains unidentified. Using immunoSEQ multiplex PCR, the repertoire was profiled, and TCRdb retains in-frame clones only, with some absent. The table has more than 80,000 clones, 83% seen once; the top ten hold over 1.1%. These data are taken from a study of lymphopenia after photon versus proton radiotherapy. General study points: Relative stability marked proton patients; photon patients lost diversity and naive cells. Post-nadir TCR diversity decline inversely tracked overall survival among those who died.

CDR3 length: 13 residues. V was trimmed by 9 bases and J by 4 bases, leaving 12 bases between them. Germline CDR1 reads MNHEY; CDR2 reads SVGAGI. The chain couples TRBV6-5 to TRBJ2-2; a possible D gene is TRBD1 (6 bases). This sequence originates from a man between 60 and 75 years old with pancreatic cancer. This specimen consisted of peripheral blood, obtained from a patient treated with proton-based radiotherapy. CDR3 in DNA: TGTGCCAGTTCCGGGACAATCACCGGGGAGCTGTTTTTT. Protein: CASSGTITGELFF.